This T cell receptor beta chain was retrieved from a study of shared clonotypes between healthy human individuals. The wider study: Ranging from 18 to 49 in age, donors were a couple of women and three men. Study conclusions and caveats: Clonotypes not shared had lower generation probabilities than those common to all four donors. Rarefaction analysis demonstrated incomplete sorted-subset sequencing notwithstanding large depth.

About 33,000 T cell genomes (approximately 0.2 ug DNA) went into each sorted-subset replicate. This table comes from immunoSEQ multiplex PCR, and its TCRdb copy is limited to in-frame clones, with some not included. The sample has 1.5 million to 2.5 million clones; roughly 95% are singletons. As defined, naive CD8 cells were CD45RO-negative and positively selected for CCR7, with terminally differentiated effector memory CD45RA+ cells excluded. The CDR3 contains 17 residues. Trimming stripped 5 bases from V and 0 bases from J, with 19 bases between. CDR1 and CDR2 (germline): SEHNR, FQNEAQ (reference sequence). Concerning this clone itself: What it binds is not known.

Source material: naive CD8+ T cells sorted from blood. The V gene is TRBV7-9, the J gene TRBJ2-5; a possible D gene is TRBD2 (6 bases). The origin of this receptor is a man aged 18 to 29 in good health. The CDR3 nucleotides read TGTGCCAGCAGCCCCCCAGGAGCGGGCGCGTACCAAGAGACCCAGTACTTC. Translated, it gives CASSPPGAGAYQETQYF.